The clone carrying this T cell receptor beta chain was counted a single time. The sample comes from a study of technical replicates of blood from a handful of donors. The table came from immunoSEQ multiplex PCR; TCRdb's copy has only in-frame clones and leaves some out. The repertoire holds around 80,000 clones, with 85% to 95% as singletons. Germline V gene sequence: CDR1 SNHLY, CDR2 FYNNEI. Trimming took off 6 bases at V and 1 base at J, with 9 bases between the two ends. CDR3 length: 13 residues. This sequence originates from a human donor in good health. The chain uses TRBV2 and TRBJ1-1; possibly TRBD1 for D (5 bases). The sample consisted of T cells isolated from PBMCs. CDR3 nucleotides: TGTGCCAGCAGCCGTACAGGGAACACTGAAGCTTTCTTT. This encodes CASSRTGNTEAFF.